This T cell receptor beta chain was recorded in a study of monozygotic twins with inflammatory bowel disease. Study-wide findings and caveats: Researchers were unable to tell different T cell subtypes apart. IBD patients exhibited fewer clonotypes shared with other individuals than healthy twins, particularly with disease activity.

Researchers used template switching to add UMIs featuring a 6-nucleotide sample barcode. TCRdb re-called the 5' RACE reads, yielding one record per CDR3 amino acid sequence without DNA. The sample totals roughly 200,000 distinct CDR3 sequences. CDR1 and CDR2 (germline): SGHTA, FQGNSA. This CDR3 contains 15 residues. On this clonotype: The antigen is undetermined.

The V call is TRBV7-2, the J call TRBJ2-7; TCRdb lists TRBD1, though no DNA is available to test this call. The specimen sequenced was blood. This clonotype was sampled from a human donor with ulcerative colitis or Crohn's disease, or a healthy co-twin of an affected twin (not recorded which). The CDR3 is CASSLVVGQTYEQYF.